Below, 27 T cell receptor beta chains from the same sample are listed, as sequenced in a study of cytomegalovirus exposure and HLA in healthy donors. Using immunoSEQ multiplex PCR, the repertoire was profiled, and TCRdb retains in-frame clones only, with some absent. The sample contains under 150,000 clones, around 90% of which appear only once. The sequenced sample consisted of PBMCs. Receptor source: a man aged 18 to 29 in good health and CMV-seropositive.

The rearrangement links TRBV7-9 to TRBJ2-4, with D unresolved. Deletions cut 5 bases from V and 1 base from J, with 12 bases between. Germline V lookup: CDR1 SEHNR, CDR2 FQNEAQ (reference sequence). CDR3 size: 15 residues. The DNA for the CDR3 is TGTGCCAGCAGCATCATAACTCCCGCCAAAAACATTCAGTACTTC. This translates into CASSIITPAKNIQYF.

This chain connects TRBV18 to TRBJ2-6, with D possibly matching TRBD1 (5 bases). The germline V gene has CDR1 KGHSH and CDR2 LQKENI. The CDR3 contains 17 residues. Trimming removed 4 bases at V and 0 bases at J, with 13 bases between. The CDR3, as DNA: TGTGCCAGCTCACTTACAGGCATCAGCTCTGGGGCCAACGTCCTGACTTTC. Encoded protein: CASSLTGISSGANVLTF.

The chain combines TRBV13 with TRBJ1-5; 8 bases are a match to TRBD1. With 0 bases clipped from V and 0 bases from J, the junction kept 4 bases outside the gene matches. The CDR3 contains 17 residues. The germline V gene has CDR1 PRHDT and CDR2 FYEKMQ (reference sequence). The DNA of the CDR3 is TGTGCCAGCAGCTTAGGGACAGGGGTCGGTAGCAATCAGCCCCAGCATTTT. It encodes CASSLGTGVGSNQPQHF.

V and J are TRBV5-4 and TRBJ1-6; 9 bases map to TRBD1. In germline, CDR1 is SGHNT, CDR2 YYREEE (reference sequence). Losses at the gene ends were 4 bases for V and 9 bases for J; bases not matched to a gene: 8. The CDR3 runs to 15 residues. CDR3 protein: CASSGDRGFSSPLHF. Here the CDR3 DNA reads TGTGCCAGCAGCGGTGACAGGGGGTTTAGTTCACCCCTCCACTTT.

The rearrangement links TRBV11-2 to TRBJ2-1; 7 bases fit TRBD1. This CDR3 region has 17 residues. Germline V CDR1 and CDR2: SGHAT, FQNNGV. Trimming at V came to 5 bases and at J to 9 bases, leaving 19 bases not matched to a gene. The CDR3 loop is CASSQGTVFVVRSEQFF. DNA of the CDR3: TGTGCCAGCAGCCAGGGGACAGTTTTCGTCGTAAGGAGTGAGCAGTTCTTC.

The chain employs TRBV7-9 and TRBJ2-1, with a possible D match to TRBD1 (5 bases). The V end lost 2 bases, the J end lost 1 base, and 6 bases lay between the germline ends. Germline values: CDR1 SEHNR, CDR2 FQNEAQ (reference sequence). This CDR3 comprises 14 residues. Here the CDR3 reads CASSLSGSYNEQFF. CDR3 coding DNA: TGTGCCAGCAGCTTATCAGGGTCCTACAATGAGCAGTTCTTC. Drawing the rest from reference TRBV7-9 and TRBJ2-1, the complete variable domain is DTGVSQNPRHKITKRGQNVTFRCDPISEHNRLYWYRQTLGQGPEFLTYFQNEAQLEKSRLLSDRFSAERPKGSFSTLEIQRTEQGDSAMYLCASSLSGSYNEQFFGPGTRLTVL.

This chain joins TRBV4-2 and TRBJ2-3, with D hard to call. There are 15 residues in the CDR3. In germline, CDR1 is LGHNA, CDR2 YNFKEQ. Deletions cut 2 bases from V and 3 bases from J, with 12 bases between. CDR3 protein: CASSQIPVGTDTQYF. The CDR3 DNA follows: TGTGCCAGCAGCCAAATCCCCGTCGGGACAGATACGCAGTATTTT.

The gene calls are TRBV11-2 and TRBJ2-7; TRBD2 is a possible D gene (5 bases). The CDR3 sequence is 16 residues long. The germline V gene encodes CDR1 SGHAT and CDR2 FQNNGV. V shed 5 bases and J shed 6 bases, with 23 bases lying between them. The CDR3 is CASSPIRGSLLGEQYF. The CDR3 DNA follows: TGTGCCAGCAGCCCCATCCGAGGGAGTCTCCTCGGCGAGCAGTACTTC.

The chain has TRBV2 and TRBJ2-1; perhaps TRBD1 as D (6 bases). Germline V gene sequence: CDR1 SNHLY, CDR2 FYNNEI. This CDR3 is 14 amino acids long. V was trimmed by 6 bases and J by 2 bases, leaving 11 bases between them. CDR3 nucleotides: TGTGCCAGCAGGGGGGCAGGGACCTACAATGAGCAGTTCTTC. This gives the protein CASRGAGTYNEQFF.

The gene calls are TRBV14 and TRBJ2-2; perhaps TRBD2 as D (6 bases). The germline CDR1 and CDR2 sequences are SGHDN and FVKESK. V lost 1 base and J 2 bases, leaving 11 bases between the germline ends. The CDR3 has 16 amino acids. Here the CDR3 reads CASSQAAGTNTGELFF. CDR3 bases: TGTGCCAGCAGCCAAGCAGCCGGGACTAACACCGGGGAGCTGTTTTTT.

V is TRBV6-6 and J is TRBJ1-6; tentatively, D is TRBD1 (6 bases). Looked up from germline, CDR1 is MNHNY and CDR2 is SVGAGI (reference sequence). The V gene lost 2 bases and the J gene lost 4 bases, with 9 bases spanning the gap. The CDR3 has 15 amino acids. CDR3 bases: TGTGCCAGCAGTTACGCTACAGGGTATAATTCACCCCTCCACTTT. Translation gives CASSYATGYNSPLHF.

The rearrangement joins TRBV7-7 to TRBJ2-1, with TRBD1 matching over 8 bases. Looked up from germline, CDR1 is SSHAT and CDR2 is FNYEAQ (reference sequence). The CDR3 totals 13 residues. V trimming: 3 bases; J trimming: 8 bases; junction bases outside the gene matches: 3. The CDR3 protein is CASSFDRGYEQFF. Here the CDR3 DNA reads TGTGCCAGCAGCTTTGACAGGGGCTATGAGCAGTTCTTC.

The rearrangement joins TRBV6-6 to TRBJ2-1; 9 nucleotides line up with TRBD1. V lost 2 bases and J lost 4; bases outside the gene matches: 6. This CDR3 contains 16 residues. CDR1 and CDR2 (germline): MNHNY, SVGAGI (reference sequence). CDR3 region: CASSYRQGGLYNEQFF. The CDR3 DNA reads TGTGCCAGCAGTTACAGACAGGGGGGGTTGTACAATGAGCAGTTCTTC.

This chain links TRBV14 with TRBJ1-1, with 8 nucleotides matching TRBD1. CDR3 length: 13 residues. V dropped 6 bases and J dropped 4; count of bases not matched to a gene: 4. Per the germline V gene, CDR1 is SGHDN and CDR2 is FVKESK. CDR3 protein: CASSRDRGTEAFF. In DNA form, the CDR3 reads TGTGCCAGCAGTCGAGACAGGGGCACTGAAGCTTTCTTT.

V is TRBV5-1 and J is TRBJ1-4; D possibly corresponds to TRBD1 (5 bases). Per germline, CDR1 SGHRS and CDR2 YFSETQ. This CDR3 region has 14 residues. Trimming cost V 0 bases and J 7 bases, with 10 bases left between them. The CDR3 sequence is CASSLAGGVEKLFF. The CDR3 nucleotides are TGCGCCAGCAGCTTGGCCGGGGGAGTTGAAAAACTGTTTTTT.

The genes are TRBV10-3 and TRBJ1-5; possibly TRBD1 for D (5 bases). Trimming pared 6 bases from V and 3 bases from J, leaving 9 bases between. The CDR3 length is 13 residues. Germline values: CDR1 ENHRY, CDR2 SYGVKD. CDR3 sequence (DNA): TGTGCCATCAGGGGGCATATCAATCAGCCCCAGCATTTT. Its protein is CAIRGHINQPQHF.

About this clone itself: This specimen includes other DNA sequences encoding the same CDR3. The J gene is TRBJ2-1, the V gene TRBV6-5; 9 positions agree with TRBD2. From germline, CDR1 is MNHEY and CDR2 SVGAGI. The V gene end was trimmed by 3 bases and the J gene end by 4 bases; junction bases not matched to a gene: 4. The CDR3 contains 15 residues. CDR3: CASSYRLAGYNEQFF. CDR3 nucleotides: TGTGCCAGCAGTTATCGTCTAGCGGGGTACAATGAGCAGTTCTTC.

The genes are TRBV5-4 and TRBJ2-3; 11 nucleotides align to TRBD2. With V trimmed by 7 bases and J by 5 bases, 9 bases remained unmatched. The CDR3 runs to 15 residues. In germline, CDR1 is SGHNT, CDR2 YYREEE (reference sequence). Here the CDR3 DNA reads TGTGCCAGCTGTCGTAGCGGGGGGGTCATAGATACGCAGTATTTT. This gives the protein CASCRSGGVIDTQYF.

The chain joins TRBV7-6 to TRBJ2-7; TRBD2 agrees at 7 bases. Germline lookup yields CDR1 SGHVS and CDR2 FNYEAQ. The CDR3 loop spans 13 amino acids. The V gene end was trimmed by 2 bases and the J gene end by 6 bases; junction bases not matched to a gene: 4. CDR3 protein: CASSLYGEGEQYF. CDR3 in DNA: TGTGCCAGCAGCTTATATGGGGAGGGCGAGCAGTACTTC.

This chain uses TRBV30 with TRBJ1-2; the D is unclear. The germline V gene has CDR1 GTSNPN and CDR2 SVGIG (reference sequence). CDR3 length: 9 residues. Deletions cut 6 bases from V and 5 bases from J, with 4 bases between. The chain's CDR3 is CACPYGYTF. The CDR3 nucleotides are TGTGCCTGTCCATATGGCTACACCTTC.

The sample holds one count of this clone. V gene TRBV18 combines with J gene TRBJ2-2, with TRBD2 matching over 7 bases. This CDR3 has 17 residues. Trimming removed 3 bases from V and 8 bases from J; junction bases left unmatched: 15. CDR1 and CDR2 (germline): KGHSH, LQKENI. The DNA for the CDR3 is TGTGCCAGCTCACCGGGATCTCTAGCGGCTCTAAGGGGGGAGCTGTTTTTT. Its protein is CASSPGSLAALRGELFF.

This chain connects TRBV28 to TRBJ2-5, with unresolved D. V gave up 3 bases and J gave up 2 bases, with 7 bases separating them. Germline V CDR1 and CDR2: MDHEN, SYDVKM. The CDR3 consists of 13 residues. CDR3 coding DNA: TGTGCCAGCAGTTTGAGCCAACAAGAGACCCAGTACTTC. Translation: CASSLSQQETQYF.

This rearrangement joins TRBV6-5 to TRBJ1-6, with D maybe TRBD1 (5 bases). Germline CDR1 MNHEY, CDR2 SVGAGI. Trimming shortened V by 11 bases and J by 0 bases, and 11 bases separated the two germline ends. The CDR3 spans 14 residues. CDR3 in amino acids: CAAGGNSYNSPLHF. The CDR3 DNA is TGTGCCGCCGGGGGAAACTCCTATAATTCACCCCTCCACTTT.

There are a few counts of this clone. The V call is TRBV4-1, the J call TRBJ1-1, with TRBD1 matching over 8 bases. This CDR3 is 12 amino acids long. The germline gives CDR1 MGHRA, CDR2 YSYEKL. Trimming cost V 8 bases and J 7 bases; bases outside gene matches: 6. CDR3 residues: CASGRGQSEAFF. The CDR3 coding sequence is TGCGCCAGCGGCAGGGGGCAAAGTGAAGCTTTCTTT.

The CDR3 loop reads CASSSGDRGRPFNYEQYF. The CDR3 nucleotides are TGTGCCAGCAGCTCCGGGGACAGGGGGAGGCCCTTTAACTACGAGCAGTACTTC. The chain carries TRBV7-3 and TRBJ2-7; 11 bases are shared with TRBD1. There are 18 residues in the CDR3. Trimming removed 4 bases from V and 3 bases from J; junction bases left unmatched: 14. Germline V gene data show CDR1 as SGHTA and CDR2 as FQGTGA.

This chain uses TRBV25-1 with TRBJ2-7, with 7 bases lining up with TRBD2. The ends lost 5 bases at V and 2 bases at J; junction bases unmatched: 18. The CDR3 extends over 18 amino acids. Germline V lookup: CDR1 MGHDK, CDR2 SYGVNS. CDR3 sequence reads: CASSPPPGQGGGAYEQYF. For the CDR3, the DNA is TGTGCCAGCAGTCCCCCACCGGGTCAGGGCGGGGGTGCCTACGAGCAGTACTTC.

This chain joins TRBV30 and TRBJ1-1, with D maybe TRBD1 (5 bases). The CDR3 consists of 13 residues. V shed 0 bases and J shed 1 base, with 6 bases lying between them. Germline V gives CDR1 GTSNPN, CDR2 SVGIG (reference sequence). As DNA, the CDR3 is TGTGCCTGGAGTGTTCAGGGGAACACTGAAGCTTTCTTT. Protein sequence: CAWSVQGNTEAFF.